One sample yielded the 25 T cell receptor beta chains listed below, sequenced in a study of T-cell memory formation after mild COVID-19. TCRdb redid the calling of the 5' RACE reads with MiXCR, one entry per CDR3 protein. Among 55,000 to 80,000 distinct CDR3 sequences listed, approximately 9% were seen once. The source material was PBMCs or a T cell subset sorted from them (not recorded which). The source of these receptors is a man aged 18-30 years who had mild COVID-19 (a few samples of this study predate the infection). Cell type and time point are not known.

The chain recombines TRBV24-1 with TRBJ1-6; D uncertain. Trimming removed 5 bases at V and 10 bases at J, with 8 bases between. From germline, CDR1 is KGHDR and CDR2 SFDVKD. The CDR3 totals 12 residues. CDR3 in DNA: TGTGCCACCAGTGGCCAGCAGTCACCCCTCCACTTT. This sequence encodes CATSGQQSPLHF.

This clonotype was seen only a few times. CDR3 in DNA: TGTGCCAGCAGCCGGTGGGGGTCTACTAACACCGGGGAGCTGTTTTTT. This encodes CASSRWGSTNTGELFF. The genes are TRBV7-6 and TRBJ2-2, with D perhaps assigned TRBD1 or TRBD2 (5 bases each). This CDR3 has 16 amino acids. Germline assignment: CDR1 SGHVS and CDR2 FNYEAQ. Trimming stripped 5 bases from V and 2 bases from J, with 15 bases between.

CDR3 region: CASSLLGQGYTDTQYF. The CDR3, as DNA: TGTGCCAGCAGCTTATTGGGACAGGGATACACAGATACGCAGTATTTT. The chain recombines TRBV7-3 with TRBJ2-3; 9 positions match TRBD1. This CDR3 contains 16 residues. Germline CDR1 and CDR2: SGHTA and FQGTGA. V gave up 2 bases and J gave up 2 bases; unmatched junction bases: 5.

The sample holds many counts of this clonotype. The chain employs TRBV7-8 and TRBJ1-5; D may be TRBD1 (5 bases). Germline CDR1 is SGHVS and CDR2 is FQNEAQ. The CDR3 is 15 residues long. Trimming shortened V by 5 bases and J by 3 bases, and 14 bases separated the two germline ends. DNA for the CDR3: TGTGCCAGCAGCCGCAGGGATGGGAACAATCAGCCCCAGCATTTT. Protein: CASSRRDGNNQPQHF.

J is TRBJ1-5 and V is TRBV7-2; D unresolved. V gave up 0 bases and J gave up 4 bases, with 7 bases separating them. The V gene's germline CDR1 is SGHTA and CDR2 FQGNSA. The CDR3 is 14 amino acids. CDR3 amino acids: CASSLAVSNQPQHF. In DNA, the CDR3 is TGTGCCAGCAGCTTAGCAGTCAGTAATCAGCCCCAGCATTTT.

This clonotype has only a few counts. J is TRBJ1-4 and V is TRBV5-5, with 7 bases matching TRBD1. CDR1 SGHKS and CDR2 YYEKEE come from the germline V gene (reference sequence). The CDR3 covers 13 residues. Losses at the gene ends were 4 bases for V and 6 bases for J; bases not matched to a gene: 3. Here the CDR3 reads CASSPDRDEKLFF. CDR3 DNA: TGTGCCAGCAGCCCTGACAGGGATGAAAAACTGTTTTTT.

The chain's CDR3 is CASSMTNGEGYEQYF. The CDR3 coding sequence is TGTGCCAGCAGTATGACAAACGGGGAAGGGTACGAGCAGTACTTC. This sequence joins TRBV27 and TRBJ2-7; tentatively, D is TRBD2 (5 bases). The V end lost 5 bases, the J end lost 4 bases, and 18 bases lay between the germline ends. Germline CDR1 and CDR2: MNHEY and SMNVEV (reference sequence). CDR3 size: 15 residues.

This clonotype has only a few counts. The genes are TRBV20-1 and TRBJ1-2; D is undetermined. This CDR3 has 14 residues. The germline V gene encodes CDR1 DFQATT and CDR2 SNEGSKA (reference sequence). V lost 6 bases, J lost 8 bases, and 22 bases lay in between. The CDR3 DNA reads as TGCAGTGCCGCAGACGTCGGCGGCCCGGGAGGCTACACCTTC. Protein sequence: CSAADVGGPGGYTF.

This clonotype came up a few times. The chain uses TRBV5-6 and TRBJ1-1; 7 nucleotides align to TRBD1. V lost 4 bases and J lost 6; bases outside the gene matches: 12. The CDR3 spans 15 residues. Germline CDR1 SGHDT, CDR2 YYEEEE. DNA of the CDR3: TGTGCCAGCAGCCCGACAGGGACCCTCAGGGCTGAAGCTTTCTTT. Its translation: CASSPTGTLRAEAFF.

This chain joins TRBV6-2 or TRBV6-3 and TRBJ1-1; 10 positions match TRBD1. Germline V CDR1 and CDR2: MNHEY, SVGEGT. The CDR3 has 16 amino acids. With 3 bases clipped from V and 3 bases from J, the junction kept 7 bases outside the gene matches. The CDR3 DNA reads TGTGCCAGCAGTTATCTCAAAGGGACAGGGGACACTGAAGCTTTCTTT. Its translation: CASSYLKGTGDTEAFF.

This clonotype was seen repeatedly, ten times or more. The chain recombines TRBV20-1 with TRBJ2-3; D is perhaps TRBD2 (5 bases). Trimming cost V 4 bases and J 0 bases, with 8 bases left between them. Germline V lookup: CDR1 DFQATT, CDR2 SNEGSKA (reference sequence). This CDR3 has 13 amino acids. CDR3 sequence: CSATRTSTDTQYF. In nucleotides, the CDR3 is TGCAGTGCTACTAGGACTAGCACAGATACGCAGTATTTT.

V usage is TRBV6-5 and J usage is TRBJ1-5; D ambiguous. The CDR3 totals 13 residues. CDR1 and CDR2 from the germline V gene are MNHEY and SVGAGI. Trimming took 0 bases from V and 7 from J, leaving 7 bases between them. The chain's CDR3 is CASSYSFGQPQHF. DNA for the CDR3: TGTGCCAGCAGTTACTCGTTTGGGCAGCCCCAGCATTTT.

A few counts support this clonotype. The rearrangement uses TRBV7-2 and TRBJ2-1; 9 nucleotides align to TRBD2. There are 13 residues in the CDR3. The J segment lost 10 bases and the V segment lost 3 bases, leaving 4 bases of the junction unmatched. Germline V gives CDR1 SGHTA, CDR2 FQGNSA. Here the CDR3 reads CASSFSGGWEQFF. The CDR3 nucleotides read TGTGCCAGCAGCTTTAGCGGGGGATGGGAGCAGTTCTTC.

CDR3 loop: CASSLVPGLNTGELFF. CDR3 bases: TGTGCCAGCAGCTTGGTCCCGGGGTTGAACACCGGGGAGCTGTTTTTT. The rearrangement uses TRBV5-4 and TRBJ2-2, with D possibly TRBD2 on 5 matching bases. This CDR3 contains 16 residues. The V end lost 0 bases, the J end lost 1 base, and 10 bases lay between the germline ends. Germline assignment: CDR1 SGHNT and CDR2 YYREEE (reference sequence).

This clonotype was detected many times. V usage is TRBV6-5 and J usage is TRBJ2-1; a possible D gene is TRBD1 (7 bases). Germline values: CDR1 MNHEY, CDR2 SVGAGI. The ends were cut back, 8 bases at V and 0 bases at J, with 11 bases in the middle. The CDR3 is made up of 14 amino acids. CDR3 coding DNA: TGTGCCAGCGGGCGGGACAGCTCCTACAATGAGCAGTTCTTC. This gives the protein CASGRDSSYNEQFF.

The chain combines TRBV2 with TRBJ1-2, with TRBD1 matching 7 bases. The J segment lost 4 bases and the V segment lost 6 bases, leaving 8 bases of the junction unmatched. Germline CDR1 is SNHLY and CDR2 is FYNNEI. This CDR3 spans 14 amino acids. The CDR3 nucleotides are TGTGCCAGCAGCGGGACAGTTGGGGGCTATGGCTACACCTTC. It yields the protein CASSGTVGGYGYTF.

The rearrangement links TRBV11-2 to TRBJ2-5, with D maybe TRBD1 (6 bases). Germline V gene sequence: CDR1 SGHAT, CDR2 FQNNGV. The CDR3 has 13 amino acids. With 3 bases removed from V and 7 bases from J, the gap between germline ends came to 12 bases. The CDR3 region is CASSLDSRRTQYF. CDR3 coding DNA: TGTGCCAGCAGCTTGGACAGTCGTCGGACCCAGTACTTC.

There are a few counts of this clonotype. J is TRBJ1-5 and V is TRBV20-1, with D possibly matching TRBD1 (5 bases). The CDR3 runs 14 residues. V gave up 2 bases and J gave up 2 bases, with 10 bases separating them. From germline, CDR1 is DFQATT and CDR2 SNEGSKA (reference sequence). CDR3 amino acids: CSARTTVRNQPQHF. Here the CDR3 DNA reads TGCAGTGCTAGAACGACAGTCCGCAATCAGCCCCAGCATTTT.

The CDR3 protein is CASSSGTLRANEQFF. In DNA, the CDR3 is TGTGCCAGCAGTTCCGGGACCCTGCGGGCCAATGAGCAGTTCTTC. The chain combines TRBV7-9 with TRBJ2-1; either TRBD1 or TRBD2 may fit D (5 bases each). In germline, CDR1 is SEHNR, CDR2 FQNEAQ (reference sequence). The CDR3 is made up of 15 amino acids. Trimming stripped 6 bases from V and 6 bases from J, with 18 bases between.

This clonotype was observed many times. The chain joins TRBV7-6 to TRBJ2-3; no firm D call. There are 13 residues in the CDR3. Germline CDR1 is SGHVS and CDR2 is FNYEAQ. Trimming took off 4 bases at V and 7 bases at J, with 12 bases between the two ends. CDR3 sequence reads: CASSSTSGYTQYF. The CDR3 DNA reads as TGTGCCAGCAGCTCGACGTCGGGCTATACGCAGTATTTT.

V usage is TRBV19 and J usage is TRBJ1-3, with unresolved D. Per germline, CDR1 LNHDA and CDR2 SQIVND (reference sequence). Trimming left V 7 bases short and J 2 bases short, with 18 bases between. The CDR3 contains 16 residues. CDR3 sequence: CASTTHAADPGNTIYF. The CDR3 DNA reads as TGTGCCAGTACCACCCATGCAGCGGACCCTGGAAACACCATATATTTT.

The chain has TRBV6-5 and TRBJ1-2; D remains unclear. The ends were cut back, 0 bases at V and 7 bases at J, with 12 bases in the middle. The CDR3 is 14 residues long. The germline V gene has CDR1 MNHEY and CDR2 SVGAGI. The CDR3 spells CASSYSNRRGGYTF. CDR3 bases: TGTGCCAGCAGTTACTCGAATCGACGGGGTGGCTACACCTTC.

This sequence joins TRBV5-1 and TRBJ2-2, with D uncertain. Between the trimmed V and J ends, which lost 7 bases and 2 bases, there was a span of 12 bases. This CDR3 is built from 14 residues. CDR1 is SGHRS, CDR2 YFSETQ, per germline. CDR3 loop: CASEKDGNTGELFF. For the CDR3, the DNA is TGCGCCAGCGAGAAGGACGGAAACACCGGGGAGCTGTTTTTT.

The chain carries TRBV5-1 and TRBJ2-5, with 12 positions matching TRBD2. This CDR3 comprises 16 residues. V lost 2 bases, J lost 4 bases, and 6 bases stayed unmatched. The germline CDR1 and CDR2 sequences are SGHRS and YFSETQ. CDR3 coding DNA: TGCGCCAGCAGCTTCGGTCTAGCGGGGGGGCGAGAGACCCAGTACTTC. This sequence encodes CASSFGLAGGRETQYF.

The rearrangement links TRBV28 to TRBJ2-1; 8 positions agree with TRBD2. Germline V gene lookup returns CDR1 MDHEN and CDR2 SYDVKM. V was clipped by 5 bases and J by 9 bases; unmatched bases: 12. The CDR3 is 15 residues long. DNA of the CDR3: TGTGCCAGCAGTGGACCAGGACTAGCAGCTGGTGAGCAGTTCTTC. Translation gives CASSGPGLAAGEQFF.